This T cell receptor (beta chain) originates from a study of T-cell memory formation after mild COVID-19. Study overall: TCR clusters were largely donor specific.

Study observations and caveats: Mostly located in CM and EM were contracting CD4+ clones, with contracting CD8+ clones located in EMRA. Some SARS-CoV-2-responding clones were already detected in memory before infection.

There are a few counts of this clonotype. The antigen remains undetermined. The CDR3 covers 12 residues. Trimming left V 6 bases short and J 4 bases short, with 6 bases between. The germline V gene encodes CDR1 MDHEN and CDR2 SYDVKM. One entry per CDR3 protein results from TCRdb running MiXCR on the 5' RACE reads. The sample has some 200,000 distinct CDR3 sequences, approximately 10% seen once. The V gene is TRBV28, the J gene TRBJ2-2; D is unclear. The source material was PBMCs or a T cell subset sorted from them (not recorded which). The sequence was obtained from a man younger than 35 who had mild COVID-19 (a few samples of this study predate the infection). Cell type and time point are not known. CDR3 region: CASSVITGELFF. The CDR3 DNA follows: TGTGCCAGCAGCGTCATCACCGGGGAGCTGTTTTTT.